The 5 T cell receptor beta chains given below trace back to one sample, sequenced in a study of response to subunit inactivated influenza vaccine. TCRdb passed the RT-PCR reads through MiXCR, listing each CDR3 protein once. The table lists 600,000 to 850,000 distinct CDR3 sequences, approximately 14% of them singletons. The specimen was PBMCs from blood, collected 14 to 15 days before vaccination. These receptors originate from a man aged 45-60 years who received an inactivated influenza vaccine.

This clonotype has more than one count but fewer than ten. The chain employs TRBV5-1 and TRBJ2-2; D may be TRBD1 (6 bases). CDR1 and CDR2 from the germline V gene are SGHRS and YFSETQ. V was clipped by 0 bases and J by 6 bases, with 12 bases between them. The CDR3 is 15 amino acids. For the CDR3, the DNA is TGCGCCAGCAGCTTGGTAGCAGGGGATCCCGGGGAGCTGTTTTTT. It specifies CASSLVAGDPGELFF.

Only a few counts were recorded for this clonotype. The chain employs TRBV2 and TRBJ2-7; 9 nucleotides line up with TRBD2. The length of the CDR3 is 14 residues. Germline lookup yields CDR1 SNHLY and CDR2 FYNNEI. V shed 6 bases, J shed 4 bases, and the junction held 7 bases outside the gene matches. The CDR3 sequence: CASRTAGGRYEQYF. The CDR3 DNA reads as TGTGCCAGCAGAACAGCGGGAGGAAGGTACGAGCAGTACTTC. The full variable domain, in which reference TRBV2 and TRBJ2-7 provide the parts outside the CDR3, is EPEVTQTPSHQVTQMGQEVILRCVPISNHLYFYWYRQILGQKVEFLVSFYNNEISEKSEIFDDQFSVERPDGSNFTLKIRSTKLEDSAMYFCASRTAGGRYEQYFGPGTRLTVT.

The chain has TRBV2 and TRBJ2-7, with D hard to call. The germline gives CDR1 SNHLY, CDR2 FYNNEI. The CDR3 is made up of 15 amino acids. The V end was cut by 5 bases, the J end by 1 base, with 15 bases between. Here the CDR3 reads CASSQVMAPSYEQYF. The CDR3 DNA is TGTGCCAGCAGTCAAGTCATGGCTCCATCCTACGAGCAGTACTTC.

The chain uses TRBV12-3 or TRBV12-4 and TRBJ2-7; D perhaps matches TRBD2 (6 bases). The V gene lost 9 bases and the J gene lost 2 bases, with 14 bases spanning the gap. The CDR3 consists of 13 residues. The CDR3 DNA reads TGTGCCAGGGGGACTTCTAAAACCTACGAGCAGTACTTC. It yields the protein CARGTSKTYEQYF.

The genes are TRBV20-1 and TRBJ2-4, with TRBD1 identical over 8 bases. From germline, CDR1 is DFQATT and CDR2 SNEGSKA (reference sequence). The CDR3 is made up of 15 amino acids. The V segment lost 3 bases and the J segment 8 bases; nucleotides outside the gene matches: 12. CDR3 bases: TGCAGTGCTAGTGCCCAGGACAGGGTTACGGACATTCAGTACTTC. Protein sequence: CSASAQDRVTDIQYF.